A single T cell receptor beta chain is shown here with its context. CDR1 is SGHKS, CDR2 YYEKEE, per germline (reference sequence). This CDR3 comprises 14 residues. V gave up 1 base and J gave up 7 bases, with 12 bases separating them. The sample comes from a study of blood T cell repertoires in COVID-19. Here immunoSEQ multiplex PCR was the method, and the copy in TCRdb shows in-frame clones only, minus some. The sample has around 360,000 clones; around 87% are singletons. Seattle patient enrollment occurred during active infection, with longitudinal follow-up thereafter. Sequenced: peripheral blood. The clonotype originates from a woman in her 30s with COVID-19, enrolled during active disease. The rearrangement uses TRBV5-5 and TRBJ1-5; possible D gene TRBD1, 5 bases. CDR3 loop: CASSLSQVGQPQHF. Here the CDR3 DNA reads TGTGCCAGCAGCTTGTCACAGGTGGGCCAGCCCCAGCATTTT.